This TCR beta chain emerged from a study of blood T cell repertoires in COVID-19. On the study more broadly: Researchers got acute and convalescent COVID-19 samples from the United States, Italy and Spain. From T cells, B-cell-depleted T cells, or PBMCs came the material, which was cDNA or gDNA.

V was pared by 3 bases and J by 2 bases, with 5 bases of the junction left unmatched. This CDR3 comprises 16 residues. The germline gives CDR1 SGHNT, CDR2 YYREEE (reference sequence). In the authors' workflow: Amplification of reference gene primers was used by the study to estimate nucleated cell counts. Libraries were prepared by immunoSEQ multiplex PCR; TCRdb keeps only in-frame clonotypes and omits some of them. V and J calls and clone size are as listed in that table; D and trimming were resolved from the DNA. The table includes over 200,000 clones, approximately 84% detected once. This TCR was sampled from a woman aged 45 to 65 with active or convalescent COVID-19. The chain combines TRBV5-4 with TRBJ2-3; 11 nucleotides agree with TRBD2. Material for sequencing was peripheral blood. CDR3 DNA: TGTGCCAGCAGCTCCCGGACTAGCGGGTCCACAGATACGCAGTATTTT. Translation: CASSSRTSGSTDTQYF.